This T cell receptor (beta chain) was identified during a study of T cells after yellow fever vaccination. The study's findings and limits: Most clones from primary vaccination resurfaced after the booster (96% CD4, around 90% CD8).

As concerns this clonotype: Its antigen is still unknown.

Synthesis of TCR cDNA relied on 5'RACE template switching, which attached a universal primer site and UMIs. TCRdb re-analysed the 5' RACE reads in MiXCR, keeping a single row per CDR3 protein. The sample contains under 600,000 distinct CDR3 sequences, about 14% of which appear only once. The germline CDR1 and CDR2 sequences are SGHVS and FQNEAQ. With 11 bases clipped from V and 4 bases from J, the junction kept 11 bases outside the gene matches. This CDR3 comprises 14 residues. The TCR comes from a man in his thirties or forties who received the YFV17D yellow fever vaccine. Sequenced here: PBMCs, sampled on the day of the yellow fever booster vaccination. This rearrangement joins TRBV7-8 to TRBJ2-5, with TRBD1 identical over 9 bases. The CDR3 nucleotides read TGTGCCGGAGCCTCCGGGACAGGGAGAGAGACCCAGTACTTC. Residues: CAGASGTGRETQYF.